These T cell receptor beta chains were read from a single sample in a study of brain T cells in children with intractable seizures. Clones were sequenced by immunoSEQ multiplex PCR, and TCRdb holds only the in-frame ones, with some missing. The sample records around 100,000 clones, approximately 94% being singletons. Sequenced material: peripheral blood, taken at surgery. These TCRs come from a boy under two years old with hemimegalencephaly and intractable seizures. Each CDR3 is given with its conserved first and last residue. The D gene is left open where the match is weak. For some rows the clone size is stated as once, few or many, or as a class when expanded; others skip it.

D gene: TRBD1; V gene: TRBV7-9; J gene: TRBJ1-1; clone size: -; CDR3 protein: CASSLVGQGDTEAFF; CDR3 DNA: TGTGCCAGCAGCTTAGTAGGGCAGGGGGACACTGAAGCTTTCTTT
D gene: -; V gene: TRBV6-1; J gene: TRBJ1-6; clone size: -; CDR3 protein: CASSESGRWGNSPLHF; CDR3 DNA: TGTGCCAGCAGTGAATCGGGCAGGTGGGGTAATTCACCCCTCCACTTT
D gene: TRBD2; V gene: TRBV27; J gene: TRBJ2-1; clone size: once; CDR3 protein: CASSPSLAGFNEQFF; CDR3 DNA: TGTGCCAGCAGTCCTTCCCTAGCGGGCTTCAATGAGCAGTTCTTC
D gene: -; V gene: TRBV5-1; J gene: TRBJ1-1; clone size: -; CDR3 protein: CASSGEGLNTEAFF; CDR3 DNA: TGCGCCAGCAGCGGGGAGGGCTTGAACACTGAAGCTTTCTTT
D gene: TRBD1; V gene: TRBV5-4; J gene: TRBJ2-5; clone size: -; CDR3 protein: CASSPRPDREETQYF; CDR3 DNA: TGTGCCAGCAGCCCACGGCCAGACAGGGAAGAGACCCAGTACTTC
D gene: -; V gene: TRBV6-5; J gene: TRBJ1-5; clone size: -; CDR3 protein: CASSGLRGGQPQHF; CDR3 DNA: TGTGCCAGCAGCGGCCTTAGAGGGGGGCAGCCCCAGCATTTT
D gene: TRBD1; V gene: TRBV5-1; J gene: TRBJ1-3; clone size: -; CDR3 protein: CASSLGTGPGNTIYF; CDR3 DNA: TGCGCCAGCAGCTTGGGGACAGGACCTGGAAACACCATATATTTT
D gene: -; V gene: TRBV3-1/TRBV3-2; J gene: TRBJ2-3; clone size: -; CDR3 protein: CASSQAGSDTQYF; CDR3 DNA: TGTGCCAGCAGTCAGGCGGGATCGGATACGCAGTATTTT
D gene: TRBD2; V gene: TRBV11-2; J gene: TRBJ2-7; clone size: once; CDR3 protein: CASSSPSGNTGNEQYF; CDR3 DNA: TGTGCCAGCAGCTCACCTAGCGGGAATACCGGGAACGAGCAGTACTTC
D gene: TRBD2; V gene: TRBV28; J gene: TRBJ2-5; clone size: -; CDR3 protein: CASRRPTSGRSTQETQYF; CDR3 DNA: TGTGCCAGCAGAAGACCGACTAGCGGGAGGTCAACCCAAGAGACCCAGTACTTC
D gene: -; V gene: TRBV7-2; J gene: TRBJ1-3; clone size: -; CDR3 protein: CASSLVYRAGNTIYF; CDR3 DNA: TGTGCCAGCAGCTTAGTGTATAGGGCTGGAAACACCATATATTTT
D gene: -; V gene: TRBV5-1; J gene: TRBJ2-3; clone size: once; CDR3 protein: CASSPSGLTQYF; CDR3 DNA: TGCGCCAGCAGCCCCTCGGGCCTAACGCAGTATTTT
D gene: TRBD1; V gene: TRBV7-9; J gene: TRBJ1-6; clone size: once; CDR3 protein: CASSSGQGGNSPLHF; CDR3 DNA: TGTGCCAGCAGCAGCGGACAGGGTGGGAATTCACCCCTCCACTTT
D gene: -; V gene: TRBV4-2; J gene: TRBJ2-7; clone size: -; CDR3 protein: CASSQELPSYEQYF; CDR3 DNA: TGTGCCAGCAGCCAAGAGCTACCCTCCTACGAGCAGTACTTC
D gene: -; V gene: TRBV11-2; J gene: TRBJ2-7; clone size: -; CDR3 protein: CASSLGEPYEQYF; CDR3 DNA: TGTGCCAGCAGCTTAGGGGAGCCGTACGAGCAGTACTTC
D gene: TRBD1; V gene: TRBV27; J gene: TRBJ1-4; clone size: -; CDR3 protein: CASRFPPDRVYVEKLFF; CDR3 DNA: TGTGCCAGCAGGTTCCCCCCCGACAGGGTATATGTCGAAAAACTGTTTTTT
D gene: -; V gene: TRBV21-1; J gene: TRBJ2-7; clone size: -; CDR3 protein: CASSKGDDGGSSYEQYF; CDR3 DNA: TGTGCCAGCAGCAAAGGGGACGACGGGGGTAGCTCCTACGAGCAGTACTTC
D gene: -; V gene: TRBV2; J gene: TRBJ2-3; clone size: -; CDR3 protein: CASRLETSPDTQYF; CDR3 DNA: TGTGCCAGCAGACTTGAAACTAGCCCAGATACGCAGTATTTT
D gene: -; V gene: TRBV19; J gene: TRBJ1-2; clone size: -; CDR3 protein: CASREAGTYYGYTF; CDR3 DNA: TGTGCCAGTAGGGAGGCAGGGACCTACTATGGCTACACCTTC
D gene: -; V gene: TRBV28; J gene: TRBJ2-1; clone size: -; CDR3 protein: CASSKTPGRRRDEQFF; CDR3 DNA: TGTGCCAGCAGTAAAACGCCGGGACGCCGGCGGGATGAGCAGTTCTTC
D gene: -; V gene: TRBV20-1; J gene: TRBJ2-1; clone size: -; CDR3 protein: CSAFEANEQFF; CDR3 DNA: TGCAGTGCCTTTGAGGCCAATGAGCAGTTCTTC
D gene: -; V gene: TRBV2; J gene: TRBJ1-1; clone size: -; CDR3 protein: CASSEGNTEAFF; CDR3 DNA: TGTGCCAGCAGTGAAGGTAACACTGAAGCTTTCTTT
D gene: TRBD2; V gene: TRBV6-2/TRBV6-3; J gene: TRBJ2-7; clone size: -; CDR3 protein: CASSYSRLAGGLLPPYEQYF; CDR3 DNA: TGTGCCAGCAGTTACTCACGACTAGCGGGAGGGCTCCTACCCCCTTACGAGCAGTACTTC
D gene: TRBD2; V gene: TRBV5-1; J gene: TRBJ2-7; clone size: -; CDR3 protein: CASRGQLDPGLVYEQYF; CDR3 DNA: TGCGCCAGCAGGGGTCAATTGGACCCGGGACTAGTCTACGAGCAGTACTTC
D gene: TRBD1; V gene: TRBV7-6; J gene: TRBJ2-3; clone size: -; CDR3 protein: CASSTRGQGFFTDTQYF; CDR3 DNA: TGTGCCAGCAGCACCCGGGGACAGGGGTTTTTTACAGATACGCAGTATTTT
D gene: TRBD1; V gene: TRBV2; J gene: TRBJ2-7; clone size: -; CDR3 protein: CASRWNRDSTYEQYF; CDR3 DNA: TGTGCCAGCAGGTGGAACCGGGACAGTACCTACGAGCAGTACTTC
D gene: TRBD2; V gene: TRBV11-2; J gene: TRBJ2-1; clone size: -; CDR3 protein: CASSQTSEQFF; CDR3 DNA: TGTGCCAGCAGCCAGACTAGCGAGCAGTTCTTC
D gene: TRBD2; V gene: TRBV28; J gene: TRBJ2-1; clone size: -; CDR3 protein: CASSSPGTRGGSSYNEQFF; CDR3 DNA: TGTGCCAGCAGTTCCCCCGGGACTAGAGGGGGGAGCTCCTACAATGAGCAGTTCTTC
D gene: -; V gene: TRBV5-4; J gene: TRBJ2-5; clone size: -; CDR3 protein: CASSLGGEETQYF; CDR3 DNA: TGTGCCAGCAGCTTGGGGGGGGAAGAGACCCAGTACTTC
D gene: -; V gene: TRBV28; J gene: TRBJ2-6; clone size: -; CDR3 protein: CASSLFAGATGANVLTF; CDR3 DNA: TGTGCCAGCAGTTTATTCGCAGGGGCAACTGGGGCCAACGTCCTGACTTTC
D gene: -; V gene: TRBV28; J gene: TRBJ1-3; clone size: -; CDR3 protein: CASVPGTYSGNTIYF; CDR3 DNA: TGTGCCAGCGTGCCAGGGACTTACTCTGGAAACACCATATATTTT
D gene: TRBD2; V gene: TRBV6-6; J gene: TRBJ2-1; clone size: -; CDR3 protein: CASRLAGGSEGNEQFF; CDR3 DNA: TGTGCCAGCAGGCTAGCGGGAGGAAGTGAGGGCAATGAGCAGTTCTTC
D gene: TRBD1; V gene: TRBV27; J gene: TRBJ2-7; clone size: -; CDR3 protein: CASSLGGTGPYEQYF; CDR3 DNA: TGTGCCAGCAGTTTAGGCGGGACAGGGCCCTACGAGCAGTACTTC
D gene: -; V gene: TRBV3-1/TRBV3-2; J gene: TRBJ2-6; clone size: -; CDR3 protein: CASSRGPSGANVLTF; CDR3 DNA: TGTGCCAGCAGCCGGGGGCCCTCTGGGGCCAACGTCCTGACTTTC
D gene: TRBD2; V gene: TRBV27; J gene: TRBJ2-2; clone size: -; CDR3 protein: CASSSNLLAEGGELFF; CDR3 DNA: TGTGCCAGCAGTTCCAACCTACTAGCGGAAGGCGGGGAGCTGTTTTTT
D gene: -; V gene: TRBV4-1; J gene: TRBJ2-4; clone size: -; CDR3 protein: CASSQTITDIAKNIQYF; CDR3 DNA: TGCGCCAGCAGCCAAACGATTACCGATATAGCCAAAAACATTCAGTACTTC
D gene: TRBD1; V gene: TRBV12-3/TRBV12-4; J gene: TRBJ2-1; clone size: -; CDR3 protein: CASTRTGGNEQFF; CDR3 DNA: TGTGCCAGCACCCGGACAGGGGGCAATGAGCAGTTCTTC
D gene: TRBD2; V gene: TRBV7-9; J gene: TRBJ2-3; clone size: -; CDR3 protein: CASSAPPGLAGTDTQYF; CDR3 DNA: TGTGCCAGCAGCGCACCACCCGGACTAGCGGGGACAGATACGCAGTATTTT
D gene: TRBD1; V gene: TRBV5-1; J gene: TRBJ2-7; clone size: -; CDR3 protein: CASSPRQGNTYEQYF; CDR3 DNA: TGCGCCAGCAGCCCAAGACAGGGTAATACCTACGAGCAGTACTTC
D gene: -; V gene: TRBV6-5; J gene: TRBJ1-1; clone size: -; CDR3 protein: CASSFARGSARAFF; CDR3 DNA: TGTGCCAGCAGTTTTGCCAGGGGCTCTGCAAGAGCTTTCTTT
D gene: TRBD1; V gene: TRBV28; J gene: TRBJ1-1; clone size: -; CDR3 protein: CASSLRGQGTEAFF; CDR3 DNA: TGTGCCAGCAGTTTAAGGGGACAGGGCACTGAAGCTTTCTTT
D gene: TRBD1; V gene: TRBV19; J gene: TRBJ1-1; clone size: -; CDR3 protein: CASSTGTVEAFF; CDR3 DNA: TGTGCCAGTAGTACCGGGACAGTTGAAGCTTTCTTT